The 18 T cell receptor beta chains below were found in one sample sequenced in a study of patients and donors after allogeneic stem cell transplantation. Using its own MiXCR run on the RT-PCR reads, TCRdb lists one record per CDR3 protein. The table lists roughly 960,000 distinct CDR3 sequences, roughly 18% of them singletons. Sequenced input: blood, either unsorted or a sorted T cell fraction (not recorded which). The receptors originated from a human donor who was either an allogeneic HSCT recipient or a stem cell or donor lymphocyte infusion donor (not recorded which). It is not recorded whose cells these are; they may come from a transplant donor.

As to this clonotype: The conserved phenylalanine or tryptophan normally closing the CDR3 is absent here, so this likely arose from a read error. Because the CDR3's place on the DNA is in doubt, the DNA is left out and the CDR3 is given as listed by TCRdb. CDR3 sequence: CASSYRQSGS. The rearrangement links TRBV6-6 to TRBJ2-7. 10 amino acids form the CDR3, both terminal residues included. Germline CDR1 reads MNHNY; CDR2 reads SVGAGI (reference sequence).

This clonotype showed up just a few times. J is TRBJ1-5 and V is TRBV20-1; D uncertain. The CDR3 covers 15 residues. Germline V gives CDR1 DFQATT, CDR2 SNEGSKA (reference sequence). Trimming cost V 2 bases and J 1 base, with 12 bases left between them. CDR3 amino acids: CSARMEGKSNQPQHF. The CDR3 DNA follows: TGCAGTGCTAGAATGGAGGGAAAAAGCAATCAGCCCCAGCATTTT.

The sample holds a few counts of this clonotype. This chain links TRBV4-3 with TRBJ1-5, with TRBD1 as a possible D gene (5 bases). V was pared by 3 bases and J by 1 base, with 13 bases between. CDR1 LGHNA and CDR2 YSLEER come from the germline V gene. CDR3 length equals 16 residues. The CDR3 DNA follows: TGCGCCAGCAGCCAGCACCAGGGTATGAGCAATCAGCCCCAGCATTTT. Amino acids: CASSQHQGMSNQPQHF.

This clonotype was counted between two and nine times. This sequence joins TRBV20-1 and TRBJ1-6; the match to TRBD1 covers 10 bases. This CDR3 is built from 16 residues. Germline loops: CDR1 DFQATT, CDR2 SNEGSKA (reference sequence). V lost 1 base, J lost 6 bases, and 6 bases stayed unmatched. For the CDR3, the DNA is TGCAGTGCTAGAGCGCGGACAGGGGGAGGTAATTCACCCCTCCACTTT. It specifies CSARARTGGGNSPLHF.

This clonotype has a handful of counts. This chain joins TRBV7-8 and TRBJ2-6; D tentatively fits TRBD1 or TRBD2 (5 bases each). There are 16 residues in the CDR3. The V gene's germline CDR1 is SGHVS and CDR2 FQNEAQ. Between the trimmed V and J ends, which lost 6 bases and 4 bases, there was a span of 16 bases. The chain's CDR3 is CASSHTRGLGANVLTF. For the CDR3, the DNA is TGTGCCAGCAGTCATACTAGGGGTCTGGGGGCCAACGTCCTGACTTTC.

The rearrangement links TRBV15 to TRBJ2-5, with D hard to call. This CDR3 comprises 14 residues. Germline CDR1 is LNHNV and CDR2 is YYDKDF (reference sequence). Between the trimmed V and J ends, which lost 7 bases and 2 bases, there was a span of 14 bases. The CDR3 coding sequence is TGTGCCACCACAAAGGGTGGCAGGCAAGAGACCCAGTACTTC. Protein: CATTKGGRQETQYF.

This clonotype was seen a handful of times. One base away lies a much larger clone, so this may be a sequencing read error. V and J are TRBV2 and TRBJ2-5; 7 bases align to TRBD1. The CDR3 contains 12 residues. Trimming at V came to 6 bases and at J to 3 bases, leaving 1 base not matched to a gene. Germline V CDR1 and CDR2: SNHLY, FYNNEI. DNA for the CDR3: TGTGCCAGCAGGGGACAGAAAGAGACCCAGTACTTC. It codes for CASRGQKETQYF.

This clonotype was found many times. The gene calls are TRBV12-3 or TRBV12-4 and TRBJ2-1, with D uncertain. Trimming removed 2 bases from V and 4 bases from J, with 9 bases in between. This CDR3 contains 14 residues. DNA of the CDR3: TGTGCCAGCAGTTTATCGTCCGTTTACAATGAGCAGTTCTTC. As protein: CASSLSSVYNEQFF.

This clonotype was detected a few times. The CDR3 region has the DNA TGCAGTGCTAGAGATGGACAGTGGACTGGAAACACCATATATTTT. Its translation: CSARDGQWTGNTIYF. The V gene is TRBV20-1, the J gene TRBJ1-3, with D possibly TRBD1 on 6 matching bases. V was clipped by 0 bases and J by 2 bases, with 11 bases between them. The CDR3 is made up of 15 amino acids. The germline CDR1 and CDR2 sequences are DFQATT and SNEGSKA (reference sequence).

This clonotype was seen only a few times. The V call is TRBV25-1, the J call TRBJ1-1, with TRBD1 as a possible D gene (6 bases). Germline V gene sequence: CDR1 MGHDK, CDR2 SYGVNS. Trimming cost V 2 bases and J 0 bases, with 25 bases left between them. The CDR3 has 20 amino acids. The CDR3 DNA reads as TGTGCCAGCAGTGAAAGGGAACAGGGAGCGTCCTTTATCATGAACACTGAAGCTTTCTTT. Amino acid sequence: CASSEREQGASFIMNTEAFF.

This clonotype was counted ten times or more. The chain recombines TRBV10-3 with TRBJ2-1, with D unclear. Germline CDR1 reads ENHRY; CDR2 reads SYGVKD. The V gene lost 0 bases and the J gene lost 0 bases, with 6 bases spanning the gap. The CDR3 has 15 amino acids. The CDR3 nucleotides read TGTGCCATCAGTGAGTCCACGGTCTCCTACAATGAGCAGTTCTTC. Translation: CAISESTVSYNEQFF.

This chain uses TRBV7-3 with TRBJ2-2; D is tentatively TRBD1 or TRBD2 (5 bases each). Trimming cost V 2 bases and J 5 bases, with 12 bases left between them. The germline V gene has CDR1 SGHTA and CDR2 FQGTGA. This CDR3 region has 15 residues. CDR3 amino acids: CASSLSRGRTGELFF. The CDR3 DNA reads TGTGCCAGCAGCTTATCCCGGGGCCGAACCGGGGAGCTGTTTTTT.

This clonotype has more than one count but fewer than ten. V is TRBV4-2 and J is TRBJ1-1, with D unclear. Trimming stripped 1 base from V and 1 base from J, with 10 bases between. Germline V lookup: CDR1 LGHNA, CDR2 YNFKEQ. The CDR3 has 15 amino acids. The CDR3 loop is CASSQVGRTNTEAFF. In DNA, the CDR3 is TGTGCCAGCAGCCAAGTAGGCAGGACGAACACTGAAGCTTTCTTT.

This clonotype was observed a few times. The DNA of the CDR3 is TGCAGTGAGAAGGCGATGGGGGTTGAGACCCAGTACTTC. Its translation is CSEKAMGVETQYF. This chain joins TRBV20-1 and TRBJ2-5; D is tentatively TRBD1 or TRBD2 (5 bases each). The germline V gene has CDR1 DFQATT and CDR2 SNEGSKA (reference sequence). The V and J ends lost 7 bases and 5 bases respectively, with 17 bases between them. The CDR3 sequence is 13 residues long.

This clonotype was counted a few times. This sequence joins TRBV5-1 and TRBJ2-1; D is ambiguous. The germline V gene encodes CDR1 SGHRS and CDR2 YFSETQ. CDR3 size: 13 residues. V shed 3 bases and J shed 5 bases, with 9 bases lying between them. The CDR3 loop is CASSWNSDNEQFF. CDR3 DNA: TGCGCCAGCAGCTGGAACAGTGACAATGAGCAGTTCTTC.

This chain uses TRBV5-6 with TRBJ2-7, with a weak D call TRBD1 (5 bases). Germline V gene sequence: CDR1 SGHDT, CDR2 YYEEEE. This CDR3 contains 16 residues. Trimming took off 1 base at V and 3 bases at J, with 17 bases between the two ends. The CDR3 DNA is TGTGCCAGCAGCTTGCGAGTGGGGCCAGGGTTCTACGAGCAGTACTTC. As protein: CASSLRVGPGFYEQYF.

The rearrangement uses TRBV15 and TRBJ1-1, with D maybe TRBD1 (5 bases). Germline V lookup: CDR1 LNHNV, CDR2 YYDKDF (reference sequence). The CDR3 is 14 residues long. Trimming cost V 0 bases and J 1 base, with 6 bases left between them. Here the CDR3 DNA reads TGTGCCACCAGCAGAGACGGGGGGAACACTGAAGCTTTCTTT. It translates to CATSRDGGNTEAFF.

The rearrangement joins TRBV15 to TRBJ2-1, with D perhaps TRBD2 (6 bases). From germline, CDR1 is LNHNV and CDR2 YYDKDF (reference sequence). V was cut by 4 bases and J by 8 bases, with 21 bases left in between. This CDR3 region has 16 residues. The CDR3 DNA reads TGTGCCACCAGCAAACCCGGGACCGGGAGTGGCGATGAGCAGTTCTTC. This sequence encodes CATSKPGTGSGDEQFF.